What follows describes a single T cell receptor beta chain. This sample was taken from a study of graft-versus-host responses after intestinal transplantation. Study-level background: For around three years after anti-thymocyte globulin induction, all recipients took tacrolimus and steroids.

TCRdb keeps only in-frame clones here, not all; method: immunoSEQ multiplex PCR. The sample lists tens of thousands of clones; approximately 96% were seen once. The input for sequencing was PBMCs, taken 16 days after intestinal transplant. The source of this sequence is a human patient who received an intestinal transplant, so some T cells may come from the graft donor.

The CDR3 reads CASSIWSNQPQHF. The DNA of the CDR3 is TGTGCCAGCAGTATTTGGAGCAATCAGCCCCAGCATTTT. V is TRBV28 and J is TRBJ1-5; D gene ambiguous. Germline-derived CDR1 and CDR2 are MDHEN and SYDVKM. CDR3 length: 13 residues. V lost 5 bases and J lost 1, with 6 bases in between.